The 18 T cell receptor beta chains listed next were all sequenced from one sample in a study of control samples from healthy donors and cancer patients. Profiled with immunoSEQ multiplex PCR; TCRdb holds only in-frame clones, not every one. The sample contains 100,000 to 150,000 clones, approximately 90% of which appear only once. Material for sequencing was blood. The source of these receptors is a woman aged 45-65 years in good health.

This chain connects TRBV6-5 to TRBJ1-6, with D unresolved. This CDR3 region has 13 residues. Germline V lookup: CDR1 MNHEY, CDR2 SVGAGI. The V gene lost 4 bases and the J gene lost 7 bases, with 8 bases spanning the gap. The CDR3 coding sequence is TGTGCCAGCAGTTTCGCGAAAAATTCACCCCTCCACTTT. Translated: CASSFAKNSPLHF.

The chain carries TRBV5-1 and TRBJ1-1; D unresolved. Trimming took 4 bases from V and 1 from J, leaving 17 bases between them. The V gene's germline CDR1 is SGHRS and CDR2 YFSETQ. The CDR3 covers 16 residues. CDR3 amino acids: CASSLEGKVKNTEAFF. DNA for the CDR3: TGCGCCAGCAGCCTGGAAGGGAAGGTCAAGAACACTGAAGCTTTCTTT.

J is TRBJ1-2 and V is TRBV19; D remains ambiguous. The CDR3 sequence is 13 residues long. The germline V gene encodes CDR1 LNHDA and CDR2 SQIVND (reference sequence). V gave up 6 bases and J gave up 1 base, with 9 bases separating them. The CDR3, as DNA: TGTGCCAGTAGCTATACGGGTAACTATGGCTACACCTTC. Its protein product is CASSYTGNYGYTF. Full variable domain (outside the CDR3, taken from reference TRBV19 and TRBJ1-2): DGGITQSPKYLFRKEGQNVTLSCEQNLNHDAMYWYRQDPGQGLRLIYYSQIVNDFQKGDIAEGYSVSREKKESFPLTVTSAQKNPTAFYLCASSYTGNYGYTFGSGTRLTVV.

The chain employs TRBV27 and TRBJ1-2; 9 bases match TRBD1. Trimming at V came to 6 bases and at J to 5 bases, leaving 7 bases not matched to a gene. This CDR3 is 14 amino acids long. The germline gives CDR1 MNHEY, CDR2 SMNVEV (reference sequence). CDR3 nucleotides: TGTGCCAGCAGAGGGACAGGGCGTGGTTATGGCTACACCTTC. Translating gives CASRGTGRGYGYTF.

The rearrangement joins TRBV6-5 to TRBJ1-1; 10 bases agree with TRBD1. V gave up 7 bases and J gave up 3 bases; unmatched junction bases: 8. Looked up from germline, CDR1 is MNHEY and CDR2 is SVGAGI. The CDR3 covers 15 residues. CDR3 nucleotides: TGTGCCAGCATTCATGCGGGGACAGGGGACACTGAAGCTTTCTTT. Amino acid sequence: CASIHAGTGDTEAFF.

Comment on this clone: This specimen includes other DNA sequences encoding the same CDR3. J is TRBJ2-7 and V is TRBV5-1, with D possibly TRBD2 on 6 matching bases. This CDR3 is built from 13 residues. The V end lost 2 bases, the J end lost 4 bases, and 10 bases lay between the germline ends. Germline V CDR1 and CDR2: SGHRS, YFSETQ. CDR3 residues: CASSLGGVYEQYF. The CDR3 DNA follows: TGCGCCAGCAGCTTAGGCGGGGTTTACGAGCAGTACTTC.

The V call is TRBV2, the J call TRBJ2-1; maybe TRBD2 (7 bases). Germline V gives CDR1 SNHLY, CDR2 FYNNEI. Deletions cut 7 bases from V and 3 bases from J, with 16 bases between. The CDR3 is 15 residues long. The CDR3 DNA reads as TGTGCCAGCAAGGGCGGGGGCGGAATCTACAATGAGCAGTTCTTC. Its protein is CASKGGGGIYNEQFF.

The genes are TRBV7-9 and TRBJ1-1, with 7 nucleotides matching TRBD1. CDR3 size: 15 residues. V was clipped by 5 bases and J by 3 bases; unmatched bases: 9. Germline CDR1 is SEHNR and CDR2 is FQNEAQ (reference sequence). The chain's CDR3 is CASSQQQGIHTEAFF. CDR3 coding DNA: TGTGCCAGCAGCCAGCAACAGGGGATCCACACTGAAGCTTTCTTT.

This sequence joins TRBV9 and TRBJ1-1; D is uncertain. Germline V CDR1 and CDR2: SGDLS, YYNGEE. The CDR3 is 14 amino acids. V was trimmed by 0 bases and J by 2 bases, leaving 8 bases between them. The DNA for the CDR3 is TGTGCCAGCAGCGTAGATTGGGGAAACACTGAAGCTTTCTTT. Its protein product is CASSVDWGNTEAFF.

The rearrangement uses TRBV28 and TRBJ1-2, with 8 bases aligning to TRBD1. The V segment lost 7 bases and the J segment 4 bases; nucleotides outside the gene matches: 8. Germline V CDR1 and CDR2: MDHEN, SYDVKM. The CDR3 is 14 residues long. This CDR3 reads CASNSGTGLYGYTF. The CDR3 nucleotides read TGTGCCAGCAATTCCGGGACAGGCCTCTATGGCTACACCTTC.

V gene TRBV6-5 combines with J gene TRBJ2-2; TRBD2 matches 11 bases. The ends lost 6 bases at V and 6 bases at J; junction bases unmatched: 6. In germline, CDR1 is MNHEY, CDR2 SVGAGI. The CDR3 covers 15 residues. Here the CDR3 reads CASRVAGGLPGELFF. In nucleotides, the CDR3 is TGTGCCAGCAGGGTAGCGGGGGGGCTCCCCGGGGAGCTGTTTTTT.

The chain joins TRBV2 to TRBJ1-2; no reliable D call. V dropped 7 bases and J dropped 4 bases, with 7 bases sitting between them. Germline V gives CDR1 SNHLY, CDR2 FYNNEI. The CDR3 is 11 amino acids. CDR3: CASKLGYGYTF. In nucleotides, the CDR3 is TGTGCCAGCAAATTGGGCTATGGCTACACCTTC.

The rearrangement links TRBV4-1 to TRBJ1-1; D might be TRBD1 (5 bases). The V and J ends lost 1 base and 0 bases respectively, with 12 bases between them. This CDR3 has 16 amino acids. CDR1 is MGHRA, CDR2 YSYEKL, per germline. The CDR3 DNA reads TGCGCCAGCAGCCAAGGGGGGGTAGCGATGAACACTGAAGCTTTCTTT. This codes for CASSQGGVAMNTEAFF.

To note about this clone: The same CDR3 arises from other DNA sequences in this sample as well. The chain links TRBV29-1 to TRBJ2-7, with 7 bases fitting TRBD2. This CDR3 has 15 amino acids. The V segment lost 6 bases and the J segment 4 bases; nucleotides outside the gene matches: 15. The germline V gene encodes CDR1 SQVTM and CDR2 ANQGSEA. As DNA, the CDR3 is TGCAGCGTCACTGGACTAGGCCCCTCTCAATACGAGCAGTACTTC. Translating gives CSVTGLGPSQYEQYF.

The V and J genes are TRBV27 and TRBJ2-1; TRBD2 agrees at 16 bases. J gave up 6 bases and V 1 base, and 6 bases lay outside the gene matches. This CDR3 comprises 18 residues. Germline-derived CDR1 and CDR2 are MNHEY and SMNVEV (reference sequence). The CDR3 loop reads CASSLYGTSGRAPNEQFF. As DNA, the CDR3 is TGTGCCAGCAGTTTATACGGGACTAGCGGGAGGGCACCCAATGAGCAGTTCTTC.

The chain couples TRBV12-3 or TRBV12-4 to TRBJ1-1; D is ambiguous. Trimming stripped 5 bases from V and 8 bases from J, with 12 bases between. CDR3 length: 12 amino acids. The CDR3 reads CASSRVGWEAFF. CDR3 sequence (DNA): TGTGCCAGCAGTCGTGTTGGTTGGGAAGCTTTCTTT.

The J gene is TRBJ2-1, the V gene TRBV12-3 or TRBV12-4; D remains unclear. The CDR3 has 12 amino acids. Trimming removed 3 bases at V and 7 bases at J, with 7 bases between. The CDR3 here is CASSFGGNEQFF. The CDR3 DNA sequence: TGTGCCAGCAGTTTTGGTGGGAATGAGCAGTTCTTC.

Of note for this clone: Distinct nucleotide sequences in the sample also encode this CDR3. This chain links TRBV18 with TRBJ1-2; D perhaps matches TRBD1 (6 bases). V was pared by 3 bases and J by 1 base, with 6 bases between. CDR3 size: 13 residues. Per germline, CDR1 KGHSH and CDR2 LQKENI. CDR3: CASSPDSNYGYTF. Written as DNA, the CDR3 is TGTGCCAGCTCACCGGACAGTAACTATGGCTACACCTTC. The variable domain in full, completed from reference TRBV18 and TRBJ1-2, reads NAGVMQNPRHLVRRRGQEARLRCSPMKGHSHVYWYRQLPEEGLKFMVYLQKENIIDESGMPKERFSAEFPKEGPSILRIQQVVRGDSAAYFCASSPDSNYGYTFGSGTRLTVV.